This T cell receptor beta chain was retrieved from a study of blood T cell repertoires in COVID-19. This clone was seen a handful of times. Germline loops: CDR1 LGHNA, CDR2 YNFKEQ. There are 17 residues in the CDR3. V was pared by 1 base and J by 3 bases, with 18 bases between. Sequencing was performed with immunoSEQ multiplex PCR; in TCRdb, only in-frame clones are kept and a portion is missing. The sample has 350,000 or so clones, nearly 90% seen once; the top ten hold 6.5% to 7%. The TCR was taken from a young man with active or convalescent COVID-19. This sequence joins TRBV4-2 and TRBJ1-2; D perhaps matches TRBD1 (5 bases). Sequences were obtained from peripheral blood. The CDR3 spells CASSQVPAKGQYYGYTF. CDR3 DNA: TGTGCCAGCAGCCAAGTTCCAGCCAAGGGGCAATACTATGGCTACACCTTC.